Presented here are 5 T cell receptor beta chains from one specimen sequenced in a study of tumor T cells in aggressive B-cell lymphoma. Repertoires were generated with immunoSEQ multiplex PCR, while TCRdb's copy carries only in-frame clones and drops some. Among around 2,200 clones listed, roughly 87% were seen once. The sample was tumor tissue. These receptors came from an adult with diffuse large B cell lymphoma.

This chain joins TRBV10-3 and TRBJ1-5; D gene unclear. The CDR3 has 15 residues. Trimming took off 2 bases at V and 6 bases at J, with 14 bases between the two ends. Germline CDR1 reads ENHRY; CDR2 reads SYGVKD. The CDR3 nucleotides are TGTGCCATCAGTGAGACTCTTACCGAACGTCAGCCCCAGCATTTT. As protein: CAISETLTERQPQHF.

V and J are TRBV11-2 and TRBJ2-3; D is unclear. This CDR3 comprises 12 residues. The germline V gene encodes CDR1 SGHAT and CDR2 FQNNGV. V was cut by 2 bases and J by 4 bases, with 4 bases left in between. The CDR3 nucleotides read TGTGCCAGCAGCTTAATCTCAGATACGCAGTATTTT. Translation: CASSLISDTQYF.

In its sample, this clone was seen once. The chain recombines TRBV29-1 with TRBJ1-1; TRBD1 matches 7 bases. Germline V gene sequence: CDR1 SQVTM, CDR2 ANQGSEA. CDR3 size: 13 residues. The junction had 6 bases not matched to a gene; V was cut back by 7 bases and J by 1 base. CDR3 sequence reads: CSAGGTGNTEAFF. CDR3 bases: TGCAGCGCAGGGGGGACGGGGAACACTGAAGCTTTCTTT.

The chain combines TRBV28 with TRBJ1-5, with D uncertain. This CDR3 region has 12 residues. Germline V CDR1 and CDR2: MDHEN, SYDVKM. V shed 4 bases and J shed 7 bases, with 8 bases lying between them. In nucleotides, the CDR3 is TGTGCCAGCAGTTCCGGAGGGCAGCCCCAGCATTTT. Encoded protein: CASSSGGQPQHF.

The chain uses TRBV5-1 and TRBJ2-5, with D possibly being TRBD2 (6 bases). The J call may not be correct, given that the DNA end is closer to TRBJ2-7. The length of the CDR3 is 14 residues. Germline CDR1 SGHRS, CDR2 YFSETQ. The CDR3 loop reads CASSLAPGRGEQYF. CDR3 nucleotides: TGCGCCAGCAGCTTGGCCCCCGGGCGGGGCGAGCAGTACTTC.